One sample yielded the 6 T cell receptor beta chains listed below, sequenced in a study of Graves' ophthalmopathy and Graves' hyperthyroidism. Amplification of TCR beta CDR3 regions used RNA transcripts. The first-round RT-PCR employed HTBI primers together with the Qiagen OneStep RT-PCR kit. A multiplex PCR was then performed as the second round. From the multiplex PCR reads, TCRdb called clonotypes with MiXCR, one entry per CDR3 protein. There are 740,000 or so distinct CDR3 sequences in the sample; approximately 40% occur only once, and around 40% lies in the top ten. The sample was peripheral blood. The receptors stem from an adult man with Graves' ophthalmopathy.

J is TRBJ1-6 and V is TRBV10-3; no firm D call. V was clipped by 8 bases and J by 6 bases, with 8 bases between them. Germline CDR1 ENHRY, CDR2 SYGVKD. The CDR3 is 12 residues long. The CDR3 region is CAIGQPNSPLHF. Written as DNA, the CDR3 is TGTGCCATCGGCCAGCCTAATTCACCCCTCCACTTT.

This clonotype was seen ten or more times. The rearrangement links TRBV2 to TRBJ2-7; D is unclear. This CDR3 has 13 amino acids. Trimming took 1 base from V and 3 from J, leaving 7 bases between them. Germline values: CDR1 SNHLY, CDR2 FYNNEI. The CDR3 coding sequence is TGTGCCAGCAGTGAAGAATACAGCTACGAGCAGTACTTC. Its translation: CASSEEYSYEQYF.

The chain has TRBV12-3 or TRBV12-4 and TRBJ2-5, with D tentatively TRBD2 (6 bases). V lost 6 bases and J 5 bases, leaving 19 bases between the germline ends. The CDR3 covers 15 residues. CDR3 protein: CASSETPRRVETQYF. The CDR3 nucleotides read TGTGCCAGCAGCGAGACCCCTAGGAGGGTGGAGACCCAGTACTTC.

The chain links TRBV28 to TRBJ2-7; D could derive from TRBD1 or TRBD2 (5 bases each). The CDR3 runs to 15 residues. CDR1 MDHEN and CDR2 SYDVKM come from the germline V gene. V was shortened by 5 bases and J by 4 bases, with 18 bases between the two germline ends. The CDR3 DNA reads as TGTGCCAGCAGTGATCCGGGACGTCGGTTATACGAGCAGTACTTC. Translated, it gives CASSDPGRRLYEQYF.

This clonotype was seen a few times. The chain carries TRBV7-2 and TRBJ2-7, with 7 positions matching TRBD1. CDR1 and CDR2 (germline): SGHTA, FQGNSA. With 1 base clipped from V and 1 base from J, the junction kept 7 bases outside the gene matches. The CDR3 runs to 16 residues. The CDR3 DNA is TGTGCCAGCAGCTTAGAGGGACAGTCGGTGTCCTACGAGCAGTACTTC. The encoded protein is CASSLEGQSVSYEQYF.

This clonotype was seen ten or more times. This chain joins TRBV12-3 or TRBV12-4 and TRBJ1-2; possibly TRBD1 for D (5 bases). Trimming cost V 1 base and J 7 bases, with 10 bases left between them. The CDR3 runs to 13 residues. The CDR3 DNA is TGTGCCAGCAGTTTAGTCGAGGGACCTGGCTACACCTTC. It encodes CASSLVEGPGYTF.